The 21 T cell receptor beta chains below all came from one sample that was sequenced in a study of blood T cell repertoires in COVID-19. Clones were sequenced by immunoSEQ multiplex PCR, and TCRdb holds only the in-frame ones, with some missing. Counted here are 70,000 or so clones, nearly 80% occurring once; the ten biggest clones make up roughly 50%. The specimen was peripheral blood. The receptors here all came from a human donor in a cohort sampled during active COVID-19.

The V and J genes are TRBV5-1 and TRBJ1-2; D gene ambiguous. The V end lost 0 bases, the J end lost 8 bases, and 14 bases lay between the germline ends. Germline values: CDR1 SGHRS, CDR2 YFSETQ. The CDR3 is made up of 14 amino acids. CDR3 nucleotide sequence: TGCGCCAGCAGCTTGGCCATTTCGTCCGGGGGCTACACCTTC. Its protein product is CASSLAISSGGYTF. The variable domain in full, completed from reference TRBV5-1 and TRBJ1-2, reads KAGVTQTPRYLIKTRGQQVTLSCSPISGHRSVSWYQQTPGQGLQFLFEYFSETQRNKGNFPGRFSGRQFSNSRSEMNVSTLELGDSALYLCASSLAISSGGYTFGSGTRLTVV.

The rearrangement links TRBV2 to TRBJ2-3; 11 bases line up with TRBD1. V lost 6 bases and J lost 5; bases outside the gene matches: 7. Germline V gives CDR1 SNHLY, CDR2 FYNNEI. The CDR3 is 15 residues long. The CDR3 is CASSPDRGRGDTQYF. The CDR3 DNA follows: TGTGCCAGCAGCCCGGACAGGGGGCGAGGAGATACGCAGTATTTT.

The V gene is TRBV20-1, the J gene TRBJ2-3; D gene ambiguous. CDR3 size: 11 residues. Germline V gene sequence: CDR1 DFQATT, CDR2 SNEGSKA (reference sequence). Trimming took 4 bases from V and 2 from J, leaving 4 bases between them. The CDR3 loop reads CSATHTDTQYF. The CDR3 DNA reads TGCAGTGCTACCCACACAGATACGCAGTATTTT.

This clone has a single count. This sample also contains other DNA sequences that code for the same CDR3. The chain is built from TRBV19 and TRBJ1-2, with D perhaps matching TRBD1 (5 bases). The CDR3 spans 12 residues. V was shortened by 8 bases and J by 3 bases, with 10 bases between the two germline ends. CDR1 and CDR2 from the germline V gene are LNHDA and SQIVND (reference sequence). The DNA for the CDR3 is TGTGCCAGTTCCAGGGAGGACTATGGCTACACCTTC. Encoded protein: CASSREDYGYTF. Complete variable domain (other parts from reference TRBV19 and TRBJ1-2): DGGITQSPKYLFRKEGQNVTLSCEQNLNHDAMYWYRQDPGQGLRLIYYSQIVNDFQKGDIAEGYSVSREKKESFPLTVTSAQKNPTAFYLCASSREDYGYTFGSGTRLTVV.

Only one count was recorded for this clone. The chain joins TRBV10-2 to TRBJ1-2; 8 positions match TRBD1. Losses at the gene ends were 5 bases for V and 7 bases for J; bases not matched to a gene: 9. The length of the CDR3 is 14 residues. CDR1 and CDR2 from the germline V gene are WSHSY and SAAADI. CDR3 DNA: TGCGCCAGCAGTCCACAGGGGGACCTCAGTGGCTACACCTTC. This encodes CASSPQGDLSGYTF.

The chain is built from TRBV18 and TRBJ2-2; D might be TRBD1 (6 bases). V lost 4 bases to trimming and J lost 6 bases, with 18 bases between them. The CDR3 runs 16 residues. CDR1 and CDR2 from the germline V gene are KGHSH and LQKENI. The CDR3 DNA reads TGTGCCAGCTCACTACTCCCTTACAGGGATCCCGGGGAGCTGTTTTTT. Translated: CASSLLPYRDPGELFF.

The chain uses TRBV19 and TRBJ1-5, with D unclear. The CDR3 consists of 15 residues. Trimming shortened V by 3 bases and J by 3 bases, and 12 bases separated the two germline ends. Germline V gene data show CDR1 as LNHDA and CDR2 as SQIVND (reference sequence). CDR3 sequence: CASSIPNSLNQPQHF. The CDR3 DNA reads TGTGCCAGTAGTATTCCGAACAGCCTCAATCAGCCCCAGCATTTT. Drawing the rest from reference TRBV19 and TRBJ1-5, the complete variable domain is DGGITQSPKYLFRKEGQNVTLSCEQNLNHDAMYWYRQDPGQGLRLIYYSQIVNDFQKGDIAEGYSVSREKKESFPLTVTSAQKNPTAFYLCASSIPNSLNQPQHFGDGTRLSIL.

The CDR3 DNA is TGTGCCAGCACCCTCCCCAATTCACCCCTCCACTTT. Protein: CASTLPNSPLHF. The gene calls are TRBV28 and TRBJ1-6, with D hard to call. The CDR3 sequence is 12 residues long. Looked up from germline, CDR1 is MDHEN and CDR2 is SYDVKM. The V gene lost 7 bases and the J gene lost 7 bases, with 8 bases spanning the gap.

This clone is a singleton in its sample. The chain uses TRBV7-8 and TRBJ2-7; perhaps TRBD2 as D (5 bases). The CDR3 runs 15 residues. Trimming shortened V by 3 bases and J by 2 bases, and 14 bases separated the two germline ends. Germline V gene lookup returns CDR1 SGHVS and CDR2 FQNEAQ. Here the CDR3 DNA reads TGTGCCAGCAGCTTGGGAGACTACGCGACCTACGAGCAGTACTTC. It yields the protein CASSLGDYATYEQYF.

The V and J genes are TRBV9 and TRBJ2-5; 14 bases line up with TRBD2. Trimming removed 3 bases from V and 5 bases from J; junction bases left unmatched: 6. This CDR3 is 16 amino acids long. Germline values: CDR1 SGDLS, CDR2 YYNGEE. CDR3 region: CASSEGGLAGVETQYF. Written as DNA, the CDR3 is TGTGCCAGCAGCGAGGGGGGACTAGCGGGAGTTGAGACCCAGTACTTC.

This rearrangement joins TRBV7-2 to TRBJ1-3; 8 bases line up with TRBD1. V lost 1 base, J lost 4 bases, and 9 bases stayed unmatched. This CDR3 comprises 17 residues. Germline V lookup: CDR1 SGHTA, CDR2 FQGNSA. The CDR3, as DNA: TGTGCCAGCAGCTTAGTAACGGACAGGGTTGTCGGAAACACCATATATTTT. Residues: CASSLVTDRVVGNTIYF.

CDR3 region: CASSSGQISNQPQHF. CDR3 in DNA: TGTGCCAGCAGTTCCGGACAGATTAGCAATCAGCCCCAGCATTTT. The chain employs TRBV28 and TRBJ1-5; a weak D match, TRBD1 (6 bases). The CDR3 loop spans 15 amino acids. Germline V gives CDR1 MDHEN, CDR2 SYDVKM. Trimming cost V 4 bases and J 0 bases, with 10 bases left between them.

The chain links TRBV7-2 to TRBJ2-1; possibly TRBD2 for D (6 bases). The germline V and J ends were trimmed by 2 bases and 13 bases, with 12 bases remaining between them. Looked up from germline, CDR1 is SGHTA and CDR2 is FQGNSA. CDR3 length: 12 amino acids. CDR3: CASSLPGTAQFF. As DNA, the CDR3 is TGTGCCAGCAGCTTACCCGGGACTGCTCAGTTCTTC.

The chain carries TRBV18 and TRBJ2-7, with 10 positions matching TRBD2. The CDR3 is 15 amino acids. V lost 2 bases and J lost 6; bases outside the gene matches: 7. The germline gives CDR1 KGHSH, CDR2 LQKENI. This CDR3 reads CASSPGTSGKGEQYF. CDR3 DNA: TGTGCCAGCTCACCAGGAACTAGCGGGAAAGGCGAGCAGTACTTC. Together with reference TRBV18 and TRBJ2-7, the CDR3 gives the full variable domain: NAGVMQNPRHLVRRRGQEARLRCSPMKGHSHVYWYRQLPEEGLKFMVYLQKENIIDESGMPKERFSAEFPKEGPSILRIQQVVRGDSAAYFCASSPGTSGKGEQYFGPGTRLTVT.

V gene TRBV5-6 combines with J gene TRBJ2-3, with D unresolved. The CDR3 runs 14 residues. CDR1 is SGHDT and CDR2 is YYEEEE in the germline V gene. The V and J ends lost 5 bases and 1 base respectively, with 11 bases between them. The CDR3 DNA sequence: TGTGCCAGCAGTTCGCCCCGGGGCACAGATACGCAGTATTTT. It codes for CASSSPRGTDTQYF.

The chain employs TRBV27 and TRBJ1-1, with D perhaps TRBD1 (5 bases). CDR1 and CDR2 from the germline V gene are MNHEY and SMNVEV (reference sequence). The CDR3 length is 16 residues. The V end was cut by 4 bases, the J end by 1 base, with 16 bases between. In DNA form, the CDR3 reads TGTGCCAGCAGTTGGGGCCGGGGGATACCGAACACTGAAGCTTTCTTT. This translates into CASSWGRGIPNTEAFF.

The V call is TRBV28, the J call TRBJ2-2; 8 bases line up with TRBD2. CDR1 is MDHEN and CDR2 is SYDVKM in the germline V gene. The V gene end was trimmed by 7 bases and the J gene end by 3 bases; junction bases not matched to a gene: 16. This CDR3 spans 18 amino acids. CDR3 sequence reads: CASTQGRSGGLYTGELFF. CDR3 DNA: TGTGCCAGCACCCAAGGGAGGAGCGGGGGTCTTTACACCGGGGAGCTGTTTTTT.

This clone was seen just once. V is TRBV5-5 and J is TRBJ2-2, with TRBD1 matching 9 bases. CDR1 is SGHKS, CDR2 YYEKEE, per germline (reference sequence). This CDR3 region has 16 residues. V shed 5 bases, J shed 5 bases, and the junction held 10 bases outside the gene matches. CDR3 DNA: TGTGCCAGCAGGCGGACAGGGGAAGGGTATACCGGGGAGCTGTTTTTT. This translates into CASRRTGEGYTGELFF.

This clone came up once. The V call is TRBV6-5, the J call TRBJ2-2; 7 bases fit TRBD1. Unmatched junction bases numbered 3, after V lost 0 bases and J lost 2 bases. Germline V gene lookup returns CDR1 MNHEY and CDR2 SVGAGI. The CDR3 consists of 16 residues. The CDR3: CASSYSGGRNTGELFF. DNA of the CDR3: TGTGCCAGCAGTTACTCAGGGGGCCGCAACACCGGGGAGCTGTTTTTT.

The chain employs TRBV15 and TRBJ1-2; tentative D call: TRBD1 (5 bases). Germline V CDR1 and CDR2: LNHNV, YYDKDF (reference sequence). This CDR3 spans 16 amino acids. Trimming cost V 0 bases and J 4 bases, with 15 bases left between them. The CDR3 loop is CATSRDGANRRYGYTF. CDR3 nucleotide sequence: TGTGCCACCAGCAGAGATGGGGCGAATAGGCGCTATGGCTACACCTTC. Together with reference TRBV15 and TRBJ1-2, the CDR3 gives the full variable domain: DAMVIQNPRYQVTQFGKPVTLSCSQTLNHNVMYWYQQKSSQAPKLLFHYYDKDFNNEADTPDNFQSRRPNTSFCFLDIRSPGLGDTAMYLCATSRDGANRRYGYTFGSGTRLTVV.

This clone has a single count. The chain is built from TRBV7-2 and TRBJ2-7; 13 nucleotides agree with TRBD2. Unmatched junction bases numbered 4, after V lost 7 bases and J lost 1 base. Germline V gives CDR1 SGHTA, CDR2 FQGNSA. This CDR3 comprises 15 residues. DNA for the CDR3: TGTGCCAGCACCCTGGGACTAGCGGGATCCTACGAGCAGTACTTC. Amino acid sequence: CASTLGLAGSYEQYF.